The 29 T cell receptor beta chains in this list originate from one sample, sequenced in a study of T-cell reconstitution after alpha-beta-depleted transplantation in children. Preparing the TCRbeta library involved the use of unique molecular identifiers. TCRdb reanalysed the PCR reads using MiXCR and keeps one entry per CDR3 protein. Of 600,000 to 700,000 distinct CDR3 sequences detected, 15% to 20% appear once; the ten largest clones hold approximately 1%. Specimen: PBMCs from the stem cell graft donor, collected from the stem cell graft. The receptors here all came from a human donor who donated a stem cell graft to a child with acute myeloid leukemia.

This clonotype was counted between two and nine times. This chain joins TRBV5-1 and TRBJ1-5, with D uncertain. CDR1 is SGHRS, CDR2 YFSETQ, per germline. V lost 0 bases and J 6 bases, leaving 16 bases between the germline ends. This CDR3 region has 16 residues. The DNA of the CDR3 is TGCGCCAGCAGCTTGGCCCCGGGAGCAGAGGGTCAGCCCCAGCATTTT. This gives the protein CASSLAPGAEGQPQHF.

This clonotype showed up many times. The chain is built from TRBV5-6 and TRBJ1-2, with D possibly TRBD1 on 6 matching bases. Germline assignment: CDR1 SGHDT and CDR2 YYEEEE. Trimming stripped 1 base from V and 3 bases from J, with 16 bases between. The CDR3 has 16 residues. The CDR3 is CASSLRDIQGYYGYTF. In DNA form, the CDR3 reads TGTGCCAGCAGCTTGCGGGACATCCAAGGTTACTATGGCTACACCTTC. The whole variable domain, remainder taken from reference TRBV5-6 and TRBJ1-2, is DAGVTQSPTHLIKTRGQQVTLRCSPKSGHDTVSWYQQALGQGPQFIFQYYEEEERQRGNFPDRFSGHQFPNYSSELNVNALLLGDSALYLCASSLRDIQGYYGYTFGSGTRLTVV.

This clonotype was recorded many times. The gene calls are TRBV20-1 and TRBJ2-2; D is uncertain. This CDR3 is built from 14 residues. Per germline, CDR1 DFQATT and CDR2 SNEGSKA (reference sequence). Trimming cost V 6 bases and J 6 bases, with 17 bases left between them. CDR3: CSAPWGRSAGELFF. CDR3 bases: TGCAGTGCCCCCTGGGGTCGGTCGGCCGGGGAGCTGTTTTTT.

This clonotype occurred a few times. The J gene is TRBJ1-5, the V gene TRBV10-1; 7 bases are a match to TRBD1. The V and J ends lost 11 bases and 6 bases, in that order; junction bases with no gene match: 10. The CDR3 length is 13 residues. The V gene's germline CDR1 is WNHNN and CDR2 SYGVQD (reference sequence). DNA for the CDR3: TGCGCCCGACCAAGGGGGCGAGGTCAGCCCCAGCATTTT. Its protein is CARPRGRGQPQHF.

This clonotype has a handful of counts. The chain has TRBV15 and TRBJ1-2, with a possible D match to TRBD1 (5 bases). The V gene lost 1 base and the J gene lost 4 bases, with 16 bases spanning the gap. Germline V gives CDR1 LNHNV, CDR2 YYDKDF (reference sequence). This CDR3 region has 16 residues. The CDR3 loop is CATSRANTGSGYGYTF. CDR3 coding DNA: TGTGCCACCAGCAGAGCAAACACAGGTTCCGGCTATGGCTACACCTTC.

The V call is TRBV12-3 or TRBV12-4, the J call TRBJ1-2, with D unclear. The CDR3 totals 13 residues. V lost 6 bases and J 2 bases, leaving 10 bases between the germline ends. The CDR3 bases are TGTGCCAGCAGCCCCCCCAACAACTATGGCTACACCTTC. Its protein is CASSPPNNYGYTF.

The chain combines TRBV18 with TRBJ2-3; 13 bases line up with TRBD2. Unmatched junction bases numbered 6, after V lost 3 bases and J lost 3 bases. CDR3 size: 17 residues. The germline V gene has CDR1 KGHSH and CDR2 LQKENI. CDR3 sequence (DNA): TGTGCCAGCTCACCGGGGACTAGCGGGGTCGGTACAGATACGCAGTATTTT. Encoded protein: CASSPGTSGVGTDTQYF.

This clonotype was counted ten times or more. This chain links TRBV20-1 with TRBJ2-4, with 7 nucleotides matching TRBD2. CDR1 and CDR2 from the germline V gene are DFQATT and SNEGSKA (reference sequence). The CDR3 has 15 amino acids. V was clipped by 1 base and J by 1 base; unmatched bases: 4. CDR3 coding DNA: TGCAGTGCTAGAGTATCTAGCGGCGCCAAAAACATTCAGTACTTC. Its protein is CSARVSSGAKNIQYF.

The V gene is TRBV20-1, the J gene TRBJ2-4; D perhaps matches TRBD2 (5 bases). This CDR3 has 17 amino acids. Per the germline V gene, CDR1 is DFQATT and CDR2 is SNEGSKA (reference sequence). Between the trimmed V and J ends, which lost 3 bases and 2 bases, there was a span of 20 bases. CDR3 sequence: CSARGLASTVTKNIQYF. The CDR3 nucleotides are TGCAGTGCTAGGGGTCTAGCATCCACGGTAACCAAAAACATTCAGTACTTC.

This clonotype has only a few counts. This sequence joins TRBV27 and TRBJ2-1; tentatively, D is TRBD1 (5 bases). The V and J ends lost 8 bases and 4 bases respectively, with 12 bases between them. Germline V CDR1 and CDR2: MNHEY, SMNVEV (reference sequence). This CDR3 has 13 residues. Here the CDR3 reads CASQGRSYNEQFF. DNA of the CDR3: TGTGCCAGCCAGGGTAGATCTTACAATGAGCAGTTCTTC.

This clonotype has at least ten counts. The rearrangement uses TRBV29-1 and TRBJ2-3; no firm D call. The CDR3 spans 12 residues. Between the trimmed V and J ends, which lost 0 bases and 4 bases, there was a span of 5 bases. Per the germline V gene, CDR1 is SQVTM and CDR2 is ANQGSEA. The CDR3 DNA sequence: TGCAGCGTTGAAGATCTCCCAGATACGCAGTATTTT. This gives the protein CSVEDLPDTQYF.

As concerns this clonotype: A much larger clonotype is one base distant, so this may be a read error. This chain links TRBV25-1 with TRBJ1-5, with a possible D match to TRBD1 (6 bases). This CDR3 region has 14 residues. V was cut by 3 bases and J by 6 bases, with 12 bases left in between. Germline values: CDR1 MGHDK, CDR2 SYGVNS. This chain's CDR3 is CASSDGGARQPQHF. The CDR3 DNA follows: TGTGCCAGCAGTGATGGGGGGGCGCGTCAGCCCCAGCATTTT.

This clonotype was seen more than once but under ten times. This chain joins TRBV12-3 or TRBV12-4 and TRBJ2-1; no clear D. The CDR3 contains 12 residues. V dropped 10 bases and J dropped 8 bases, with 15 bases sitting between them. The CDR3 DNA follows: TGTGCCACCGACACAAGGGTCGATGAGCAGTTCTTC. Its protein is CATDTRVDEQFF.

Ten or more counts support this clonotype. This rearrangement joins TRBV10-3 to TRBJ2-1, with TRBD2 matching over 8 bases. Germline V gene data show CDR1 as ENHRY and CDR2 as SYGVKD. CDR3 length: 12 residues. J gave up 7 bases and V 10 bases, and 6 bases lay outside the gene matches. The CDR3 region is CATKGGGNEQFF. The CDR3 nucleotides read TGTGCCACTAAGGGCGGGGGGAATGAGCAGTTCTTC.

This clonotype came up a few times. This rearrangement joins TRBV29-1 to TRBJ1-5; tentative D call: TRBD1 (5 bases). The CDR3 covers 14 residues. CDR1 is SQVTM and CDR2 is ANQGSEA in the germline V gene. V shed 4 bases and J shed 3 bases, with 13 bases lying between them. CDR3 bases: TGCAGCGTTGGAACAGGCTTACCCAATCAGCCCCAGCATTTT. The encoded protein is CSVGTGLPNQPQHF.

The rearrangement links TRBV2 to TRBJ1-6; no clear D gene. Germline CDR1 SNHLY, CDR2 FYNNEI. The CDR3 runs to 14 residues. V lost 8 bases, J lost 10 bases, and 18 bases lay in between. The CDR3 reads CASAITSVRSPLHF. The DNA of the CDR3 is TGTGCCAGCGCTATTACTTCCGTTCGGTCACCCCTCCACTTT.

This chain uses TRBV5-5 with TRBJ1-4; possible D gene TRBD1, 5 bases. Germline CDR1 reads SGHKS; CDR2 reads YYEKEE (reference sequence). The CDR3 consists of 14 residues. The V gene lost 4 bases and the J gene lost 8 bases, with 15 bases spanning the gap. The CDR3 DNA is TGTGCCAGCAGCCCGACGGGGGGGAAGGAAAAACTGTTTTTT. It codes for CASSPTGGKEKLFF.

On this clonotype itself: A read error may explain this, as a much larger clone is one base away. The gene calls are TRBV21-1 and TRBJ2-3; the table's D call, TRBD2, was not checked against the DNA. TRBV21-1 is deemed a pseudogene. The CDR3 length is 15 residues. The DNA for the CDR3 is TGTGCCAGCAAGCAGGGAGCACCTACCCCAGATACGCAGAATTTT. Translated: CASKQGAPTPDTQNF.

The V call is TRBV11-3, the J call TRBJ2-1; the match to TRBD2 covers 14 bases. CDR1 is SGHNT and CDR2 is YENEEA in the germline V gene. Losses at the gene ends were 5 bases for V and 4 bases for J; bases not matched to a gene: 7. The CDR3 totals 17 residues. Here the CDR3 reads CASSMTSGGALYNEQFF. CDR3 bases: TGTGCCAGCAGCATGACTAGCGGGGGGGCCTTGTACAATGAGCAGTTCTTC.

The table lists this clonotype with many counts. This chain uses TRBV27 with TRBJ1-1; D is unclear. The CDR3 contains 13 residues. CDR1 and CDR2 from the germline V gene are MNHEY and SMNVEV (reference sequence). The ends were cut back, 2 bases at V and 8 bases at J, with 12 bases in the middle. This CDR3 reads CASSLMGSVEAFF. Written as DNA, the CDR3 is TGTGCCAGCAGTTTAATGGGCTCCGTCGAAGCTTTCTTT.

CDR3: CATSEIGQGARNEQFF. CDR3 sequence (DNA): TGTGCCACCAGTGAAATCGGACAGGGGGCGCGAAATGAGCAGTTCTTC. V is TRBV24-1 and J is TRBJ2-1; 11 positions match TRBD1. The CDR3 is 16 residues long. Losses at the gene ends were 4 bases for V and 7 bases for J; bases not matched to a gene: 8. Germline V lookup: CDR1 KGHDR, CDR2 SFDVKD.

This clonotype was seen repeatedly, ten times or more. This chain's CDR3 is CASSLTSGGPYGTQYF. The CDR3 coding sequence is TGTGCCAGCAGCCTGACTAGCGGGGGCCCCTACGGTACGCAGTATTTT. The chain employs TRBV12-3 or TRBV12-4 and TRBJ2-3; 12 bases fit TRBD2. This CDR3 is 16 amino acids long. V shed 6 bases, J shed 8 bases, and the junction held 12 bases outside the gene matches.

This clonotype was found many times. The genes are TRBV5-5 and TRBJ2-6; D call uncertain. Trimming took 0 bases from V and 0 from J, leaving 10 bases between them. Germline CDR1 and CDR2: SGHKS and YYEKEE (reference sequence). The CDR3 runs 17 residues. In DNA form, the CDR3 reads TGTGCCAGCAGCTTGGGGATCGGCATCTCTGGGGCCAACGTCCTGACTTTC. Amino acid sequence: CASSLGIGISGANVLTF.

This sequence joins TRBV5-1 and TRBJ2-2; 11 bases agree with TRBD2. Germline CDR1 and CDR2: SGHRS and YFSETQ. Losses at the gene ends were 4 bases for V and 6 bases for J; bases not matched to a gene: 5. The CDR3 contains 15 residues. CDR3 amino acids: CASSLTSGISGELFF. The CDR3 DNA reads as TGCGCCAGCAGCCTGACTAGCGGGATCTCCGGGGAGCTGTTTTTT.

This clonotype was found a few times. This chain connects TRBV6-4 to TRBJ1-1; 7 nucleotides line up with TRBD1. This CDR3 has 14 amino acids. V shed 5 bases, J shed 4 bases, and the junction held 7 bases outside the gene matches. Germline V CDR1 and CDR2: MRHNA, SNTAGT. CDR3 nucleotides: TGTGCCAGCAGTCGCGAGACAGGGATCACTGAAGCTTTCTTT. Translation: CASSRETGITEAFF.

The chain joins TRBV7-2 to TRBJ2-5; D perhaps matches TRBD2 (5 bases). CDR1 is SGHTA, CDR2 FQGNSA, per germline. CDR3 length: 14 amino acids. With 5 bases removed from V and 5 bases from J, the gap between germline ends came to 15 bases. The CDR3 protein is CASSATITGETQYF. The CDR3 bases are TGTGCCAGCAGCGCGACCATCACGGGGGAGACCCAGTACTTC.

A few counts support this clonotype. V usage is TRBV6-2 or TRBV6-3 and J usage is TRBJ2-7; D gene uncertain. Between the trimmed V and J ends, which lost 2 bases and 5 bases, there was a span of 4 bases. Germline CDR1 reads MNHEY; CDR2 reads SVGEGT. This CDR3 spans 11 amino acids. CDR3 coding DNA: TGTGCCAGCAGTTACGTGGACGAGCAGTACTTC. Protein: CASSYVDEQYF.

This clonotype was observed a handful of times. CDR3 bases: TGCAGTGCTAGTAACAGGGAGAGGAACTATGGCTACACCTTC. As protein: CSASNRERNYGYTF. This chain joins TRBV20-1 and TRBJ1-2, with D possibly matching TRBD1 (6 bases). The CDR3 is 14 residues long. Germline V CDR1 and CDR2: DFQATT, SNEGSKA (reference sequence). V dropped 3 bases and J dropped 2 bases, with 13 bases sitting between them.

The J gene is TRBJ2-7, the V gene TRBV12-3 or TRBV12-4; D is perhaps TRBD2 (7 bases). Deletions cut 3 bases from V and 2 bases from J, with 14 bases between. The CDR3 is 15 amino acids. CDR3 in amino acids: CASSLRGGLTYEQYF. The CDR3, as DNA: TGTGCCAGCAGTTTGAGGGGGGGGCTGACCTACGAGCAGTACTTC.